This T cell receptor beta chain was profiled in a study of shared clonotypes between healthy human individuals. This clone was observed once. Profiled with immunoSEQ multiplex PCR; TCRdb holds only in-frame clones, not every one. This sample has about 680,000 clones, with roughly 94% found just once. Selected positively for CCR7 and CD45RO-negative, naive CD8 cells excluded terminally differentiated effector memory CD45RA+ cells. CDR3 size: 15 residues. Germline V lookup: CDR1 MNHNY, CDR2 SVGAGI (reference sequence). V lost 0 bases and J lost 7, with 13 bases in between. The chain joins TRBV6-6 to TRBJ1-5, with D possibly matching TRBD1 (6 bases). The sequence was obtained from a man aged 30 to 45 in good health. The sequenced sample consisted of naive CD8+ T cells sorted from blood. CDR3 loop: CASSYSEGGRQPQHF. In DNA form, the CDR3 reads TGTGCCAGCAGTTACTCGGAGGGGGGAAGGCAGCCCCAGCATTTT.